This T cell receptor (beta chain) was found in a study of T-cell memory formation after mild COVID-19. This clonotype came up many times. Germline V gene sequence: CDR1 SGHRS, CDR2 YFSETQ. Trimming pared 0 bases from V and 3 bases from J, leaving 7 bases between. The CDR3 totals 14 residues. TCRdb re-derived calls from the 5' RACE reads in MiXCR, one entry per CDR3 protein. The sample consists of about 270,000 distinct CDR3 sequences, approximately 15% of them appearing once. Source material: PBMCs or a T cell subset sorted from them (not recorded which). This receptor was identified in a man aged 18 to 35 who had mild COVID-19 (a few samples of this study predate the infection). Cell type and time point are not known. The chain uses TRBV5-1 and TRBJ1-3, with D uncertain. CDR3: CASSLDPVGNTIYF. CDR3 coding DNA: TGCGCCAGCAGCTTGGACCCGGTTGGAAACACCATATATTTT.